Presented here are 22 T cell receptor beta chains from one specimen sequenced in a study of T cell repertoires in cytomegalovirus infection. MiXCR was run by TCRdb on the reads, yielding one entry per CDR3 protein. The table has about 830,000 distinct CDR3 sequences, approximately 30% seen once. Antigens of these TCRs are unknown. The specimen was cultured CD8+ T cells from PBMCs, collected from culture after CMV antigen stimulation. Every receptor here comes from a human donor in good health (CMV status not recorded). Some clones in this sample may be carry-over from other donors' samples.

About this clonotype itself: At one end the junction does not follow the germline gene, possibly because of a read error. The gene calls are TRBV12-3 or TRBV12-4 and TRBJ2-7, with D perhaps being TRBD1 or TRBD2 (6 bases each). CDR3 size: 12 residues. CDR3: CASRLGGHEQYF. The CDR3 DNA is TGTGCCAGCCGTTTGGGGGGCCACGAGCAGTACTTC.

This clonotype has a handful of counts. This chain joins TRBV7-9 and TRBJ2-2; D uncertain. The V gene's germline CDR1 is SEHNR and CDR2 FQNEAQ (reference sequence). The CDR3 loop spans 13 amino acids. Trimming pared 5 bases from V and 7 bases from J, leaving 11 bases between. The CDR3 region is CASSPVSVGELFF. The CDR3, as DNA: TGTGCCAGCAGCCCCGTGTCCGTCGGGGAGCTGTTTTTT.

The chain carries TRBV6-6 and TRBJ1-1; TRBD1 matches 9 bases. The trim removed 5 bases at V and 6 bases at J, leaving 10 bases unmatched. This CDR3 has 15 amino acids. The germline CDR1 and CDR2 sequences are MNHNY and SVGAGI (reference sequence). The CDR3 here is CASSPTTGGFAEAFF. CDR3 in DNA: TGTGCCAGCAGTCCCACTACAGGGGGCTTTGCTGAAGCTTTCTTT.

The chain recombines TRBV5-4 with TRBJ2-5, with a tentative D call TRBD2 (6 bases). Germline V lookup: CDR1 SGHNT, CDR2 YYREEE (reference sequence). This CDR3 has 14 amino acids. The V end lost 4 bases, the J end lost 3 bases, and 13 bases lay between the germline ends. The CDR3 reads CASSLFGGEETQYF. In DNA form, the CDR3 reads TGTGCCAGCAGCCTGTTCGGGGGTGAAGAGACCCAGTACTTC.

The sample holds a few counts of this clonotype. This rearrangement joins TRBV27 to TRBJ1-1; D is unresolved. Germline CDR1 and CDR2: MNHEY and SMNVEV (reference sequence). The CDR3 has 13 residues. Trimming shortened V by 3 bases and J by 3 bases, and 8 bases separated the two germline ends. CDR3 residues: CASSLRAYTEAFF. The CDR3 DNA reads as TGTGCCAGCAGTTTGCGGGCGTACACTGAAGCTTTCTTT.

The chain combines TRBV7-8 with TRBJ1-1; D might be TRBD1 (6 bases). There are 12 residues in the CDR3. V lost 8 bases to trimming and J lost 3 bases, with 10 bases between them. Germline V gene lookup returns CDR1 SGHVS and CDR2 FQNEAQ. This chain's CDR3 is CASQGGYTEAFF. In DNA, the CDR3 is TGTGCCAGCCAAGGGGGATACACTGAAGCTTTCTTT.

This chain uses TRBV7-9 with TRBJ1-1; D not certain. Trimming shortened V by 0 bases and J by 1 base, and 9 bases separated the two germline ends. The CDR3 runs 15 residues. Germline-derived CDR1 and CDR2 are SEHNR and FQNEAQ (reference sequence). The CDR3 sequence is CASSLALAGNTEAFF. For the CDR3, the DNA is TGTGCCAGCAGCTTAGCGCTGGCGGGGAACACTGAAGCTTTCTTT. The variable domain in full, with the rest retrieved from reference TRBV7-9 and TRBJ1-1, is DTGVSQNPRHKITKRGQNVTFRCDPISEHNRLYWYRQTLGQGPEFLTYFQNEAQLEKSRLLSDRFSAERPKGSFSTLEIQRTEQGDSAMYLCASSLALAGNTEAFFGQGTRLTVV.

V usage is TRBV12-3 or TRBV12-4 and J usage is TRBJ2-7; D perhaps matches TRBD1 (6 bases). Deletions cut 8 bases from V and 3 bases from J, with 14 bases between. The CDR3 length is 13 residues. Here the CDR3 reads CASGRGGFYEQYF. Here the CDR3 DNA reads TGTGCCAGCGGACGAGGGGGATTCTACGAGCAGTACTTC.

This clonotype was counted a few times. The rearrangement joins TRBV11-2 to TRBJ1-3; 9 bases fit TRBD1. V was clipped by 5 bases and J by 3 bases; unmatched bases: 11. CDR1 is SGHAT and CDR2 is FQNNGV in the germline V gene. The CDR3 runs to 17 residues. The CDR3 DNA reads as TGTGCCAGCAGCAAATGGGACAGGGACAAAGATGGAAACACCATATATTTT. This encodes CASSKWDRDKDGNTIYF.

The chain uses TRBV3-1 and TRBJ1-1, with TRBD1 matching 7 bases. The CDR3 is 17 residues long. CDR1 is LGHDT and CDR2 is YNNKEL in the germline V gene (reference sequence). The V segment lost 4 bases and the J segment 8 bases; nucleotides outside the gene matches: 19. CDR3 in amino acids: CASSPKVTGALEREAFF. DNA of the CDR3: TGTGCCAGCAGCCCAAAGGTCACAGGGGCCTTGGAGCGCGAAGCTTTCTTT. The whole variable domain, remainder taken from reference TRBV3-1 and TRBJ1-1, is DTAVSQTPKYLVTQMGNDKSIKCEQNLGHDTMYWYKQDSKKFLKIMFSYNNKELIINETVPNRFSPKSPDKAHLNLHINSLELGDSAVYFCASSPKVTGALEREAFFGQGTRLTVV.

A few counts support this clonotype. This chain joins TRBV27 and TRBJ1-1; a weak D match, TRBD1 (5 bases). With 8 bases removed from V and 4 bases from J, the gap between germline ends came to 20 bases. This CDR3 region has 15 residues. Germline lookup yields CDR1 MNHEY and CDR2 SMNVEV (reference sequence). DNA of the CDR3: TGTGCCAGCTCGGGACTCCCCCGTACAGGCACTGAAGCTTTCTTT. Its protein product is CASSGLPRTGTEAFF.

The gene calls are TRBV29-1 and TRBJ2-3; 10 positions agree with TRBD2. Trimming took 2 bases from V and 3 from J; bases not matched to a gene: 5. This CDR3 spans 15 amino acids. Germline CDR1 reads SQVTM; CDR2 reads ANQGSEA. This CDR3 reads CSVEKAGGPTDTQYF. CDR3 DNA sequence: TGCAGCGTTGAAAAAGCGGGGGGGCCAACAGATACGCAGTATTTT.

The V call is TRBV6-4, the J call TRBJ1-6; tentative D call: TRBD1 (6 bases). The CDR3 is 16 residues long. Trimming cost V 4 bases and J 7 bases, with 17 bases left between them. Per the germline V gene, CDR1 is MRHNA and CDR2 is SNTAGT. In nucleotides, the CDR3 is TGTGCCAGCAGTGTAATTGCGGGGGGCTCGAATTCACCCCTCCACTTT. Translated: CASSVIAGGSNSPLHF.

This clonotype showed up just a few times. The rearrangement links TRBV7-4 to TRBJ2-5; D not resolved. The CDR3 sequence is 14 residues long. Germline V CDR1 and CDR2: SGHVT, SQSDAQ. V lost 3 bases and J lost 1, with 9 bases in between. DNA of the CDR3: TGTGCCAGCAGCTTGGCACGCCGCCAAGAGACCCAGTACTTC. It encodes CASSLARRQETQYF.

The chain links TRBV12-3 or TRBV12-4 to TRBJ2-6, with D unclear. The CDR3 loop spans 14 amino acids. V lost 4 bases, J lost 4 bases, and 8 bases lay in between. The CDR3 nucleotides read TGTGCCAGCAGTTCTTACTACGGGGCCAACGTCCTGACTTTC. Residues: CASSSYYGANVLTF.

V gene TRBV14 combines with J gene TRBJ2-5, with 8 bases lining up with TRBD1. Looked up from germline, CDR1 is SGHDN and CDR2 is FVKESK. This CDR3 is built from 15 residues. The trim removed 0 bases at V and 3 bases at J, leaving 3 bases unmatched. CDR3 nucleotides: TGTGCCAGCAGCCAAGATAGGACAGGGAAAGAGACCCAGTACTTC. Protein: CASSQDRTGKETQYF. Based on the CDR3 plus reference TRBV14 and TRBJ2-5, the full variable domain is EAGVTQFPSHSVIEKGQTVTLRCDPISGHDNLYWYRRVMGKEIKFLLHFVKESKQDESGMPNNRFLAERTGGTYSTLKVQPAELEDSGVYFCASSQDRTGKETQYFGPGTRLLVL.

Only a few counts were recorded for this clonotype. The chain links TRBV7-9 to TRBJ1-1, with D perhaps matching TRBD1 (5 bases). Germline CDR1 is SEHNR and CDR2 is FQNEAQ (reference sequence). The CDR3 extends over 13 amino acids. With 4 bases removed from V and 4 bases from J, the gap between germline ends came to 10 bases. The CDR3 region has the DNA TGTGCCAGCAGCTCCGGGGCCGCCACTGAAGCTTTCTTT. Its translation: CASSSGAATEAFF.

In this sample, this clonotype turned up many times. The chain joins TRBV25-1 to TRBJ2-2; D may be TRBD1 (5 bases). The CDR3 runs to 12 residues. The V gene's germline CDR1 is MGHDK and CDR2 SYGVNS. V was trimmed by 4 bases and J by 8 bases, leaving 8 bases between them. CDR3 sequence reads: CASSVQGGELFF. The CDR3 coding sequence is TGTGCCAGCAGTGTCCAGGGAGGGGAGCTGTTTTTT.

V usage is TRBV13 and J usage is TRBJ1-6; a weak D match, TRBD1 (5 bases). This CDR3 is built from 14 residues. Germline CDR1 is PRHDT and CDR2 is FYEKMQ (reference sequence). V lost 2 bases and J 10 bases, leaving 12 bases between the germline ends. The CDR3 protein is CASSLMGEQSPLHF. As DNA, the CDR3 is TGTGCCAGCAGCTTAATGGGGGAGCAGTCACCCCTCCACTTT.

Only a few counts were recorded for this clonotype. The chain links TRBV18 to TRBJ1-4; 7 bases line up with TRBD1. V trimming: 8 bases; J trimming: 8 bases; junction bases outside the gene matches: 11. The CDR3 runs 14 residues. Germline assignment: CDR1 KGHSH and CDR2 LQKENI. The CDR3, as DNA: TGTGCCAGCAAGCCAGGGGGGGCACGGGAAAAACTGTTTTTT. Amino acids: CASKPGGAREKLFF. The variable domain in full, with the rest retrieved from reference TRBV18 and TRBJ1-4, is NAGVMQNPRHLVRRRGQEARLRCSPMKGHSHVYWYRQLPEEGLKFMVYLQKENIIDESGMPKERFSAEFPKEGPSILRIQQVVRGDSAAYFCASKPGGAREKLFFGSGTQLSVL.

This clonotype showed up just a few times. V gene TRBV2 combines with J gene TRBJ2-7; D is possibly TRBD1 (6 bases). CDR1 and CDR2 from the germline V gene are SNHLY and FYNNEI. The CDR3 contains 12 residues. Trimming left V 7 bases short and J 3 bases short, with 10 bases between. This CDR3 reads CASKGDGYEQYV. The DNA of the CDR3 is TGTGCCAGCAAGGGGGACGGCTACGAGCAGTACGTC.

For this clonotype: A much more abundant neighbour one base away suggests this may be a read error. The chain combines TRBV7-2 with TRBJ2-5; maybe TRBD2 (6 bases). CDR1 and CDR2 from the germline V gene are SGHTA and FQGNSA. The V end was cut by 8 bases, the J end by 7 bases, with 20 bases between. This CDR3 spans 14 amino acids. CDR3 in DNA: TGTGCCAGCTCCTCCGGGGGAGTCTTCGCGACCCAGTACTTC. This encodes CASSSGGVFATQYF.